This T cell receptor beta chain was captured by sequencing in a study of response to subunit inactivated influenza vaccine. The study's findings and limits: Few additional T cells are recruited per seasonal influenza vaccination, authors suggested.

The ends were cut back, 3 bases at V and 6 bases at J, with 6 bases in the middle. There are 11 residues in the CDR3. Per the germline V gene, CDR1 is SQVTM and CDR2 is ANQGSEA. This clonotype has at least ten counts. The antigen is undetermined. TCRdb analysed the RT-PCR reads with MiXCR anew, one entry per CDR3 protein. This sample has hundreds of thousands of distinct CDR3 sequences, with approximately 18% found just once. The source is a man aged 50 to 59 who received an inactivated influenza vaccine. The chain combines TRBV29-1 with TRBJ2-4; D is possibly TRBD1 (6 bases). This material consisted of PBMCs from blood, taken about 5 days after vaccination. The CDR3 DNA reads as TGCAGCGTTGACAGGGGAAACATTCAGTACTTC. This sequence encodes CSVDRGNIQYF.